A single sample gave rise to the 17 T cell receptor beta chains below, sequenced in a study of CD8 T cells in ankylosing spondylitis. TCRdb re-called the 5' RACE reads through MiXCR, storing one row per CDR3 protein. The data show roughly 200,000 distinct CDR3 sequences, 9.5% to 15% seen once. Sequencing was performed on blood, either unsorted or a sorted T cell fraction (not recorded which). Source of these receptors: a male donor with ankylosing spondylitis or in good health (not recorded which).

The J gene is TRBJ2-7, the V gene TRBV25-1; D uncertain. This CDR3 spans 14 amino acids. V was cut by 6 bases and J by 1 base, with 13 bases left in between. Per the germline V gene, CDR1 is MGHDK and CDR2 is SYGVNS. The CDR3 DNA is TGTGCCAGCAGGTCTCCCGGTCTATCCTACGAGCAGTACTTC. Protein product: CASRSPGLSYEQYF.

This clonotype was recorded at least ten times. This rearrangement joins TRBV20-1 to TRBJ2-2; D ambiguous. Germline V gene sequence: CDR1 DFQATT, CDR2 SNEGSKA (reference sequence). The CDR3 loop spans 13 amino acids. The V end lost 3 bases, the J end lost 7 bases, and 12 bases lay between the germline ends. The CDR3 nucleotides read TGCAGTGCTAGTCTGGAGAGGAACGGGGAGCTGTTTTTT. It yields the protein CSASLERNGELFF.

The genes are TRBV5-1 and TRBJ2-7; perhaps TRBD2 as D (6 bases). This CDR3 has 17 residues. Trimming left V 1 base short and J 4 bases short, with 21 bases between. Germline values: CDR1 SGHRS, CDR2 YFSETQ. CDR3 bases: TGCGCCAGCAGCTTGTCTCAGACCCGGGACCGGGAGTACGAGCAGTACTTC. Its protein product is CASSLSQTRDREYEQYF.

This clonotype was counted between two and nine times. The CDR3 sequence is CAILGKGSHGYTF. The CDR3 bases are TGTGCCATCTTGGGGAAGGGTTCGCATGGCTACACCTTC. This chain joins TRBV21-1 and TRBJ1-2; the DNA was not used to check the table's D call, TRBD1. TRBV21-1 is a known pseudogene. This CDR3 is built from 13 residues.

The sample holds a few counts of this clonotype. V usage is TRBV12-3 or TRBV12-4 and J usage is TRBJ1-2; 9 bases are a match to TRBD1. V dropped 8 bases and J dropped 3; count of bases not matched to a gene: 10. The CDR3 sequence is 15 residues long. The CDR3, as DNA: TGTGCCAGCTCCGGGACAGGGTCCTTCCACTATGGCTACACCTTC. Translation gives CASSGTGSFHYGYTF.

This clonotype was recorded at least ten times. The rearrangement joins TRBV12-3 or TRBV12-4 to TRBJ1-5, with 8 positions matching TRBD1. The CDR3 length is 15 residues. V trimming: 7 bases; J trimming: 0 bases; junction bases outside the gene matches: 5. CDR3 sequence: CASTPTGVSNQPQHF. In DNA, the CDR3 is TGTGCCAGCACCCCGACAGGGGTTAGCAATCAGCCCCAGCATTTT.

This clonotype was seen a few times. The chain recombines TRBV7-9 with TRBJ2-4; D remains unclear. The CDR3 totals 12 residues. V was shortened by 5 bases and J by 8 bases, with 10 bases between the two germline ends. The germline V gene encodes CDR1 SEHNR and CDR2 FQNEAQ (reference sequence). The CDR3 sequence: CASSLEPDIQYF. Written as DNA, the CDR3 is TGTGCCAGCAGCCTCGAACCGGACATTCAGTACTTC.

A few counts support this clonotype. The J gene is TRBJ1-4, the V gene TRBV10-3; perhaps TRBD1 as D (5 bases). The CDR3 covers 13 residues. Trimming cost V 3 bases and J 7 bases, with 9 bases left between them. CDR1 and CDR2 (germline): ENHRY, SYGVKD. This chain's CDR3 is CAISDRAGEKLFF. The CDR3 DNA follows: TGTGCCATCAGTGACAGGGCTGGTGAAAAACTGTTTTTT.

The chain employs TRBV4-1 and TRBJ2-1, with a tentative D call TRBD1 (5 bases). The CDR3 is made up of 15 amino acids. Per germline, CDR1 MGHRA and CDR2 YSYEKL. With 4 bases removed from V and 7 bases from J, the gap between germline ends came to 17 bases. In DNA, the CDR3 is TGCGCCAGCAGCCGGATAGGGGCAGCCCATAATGAGCAGTTCTTC. Protein sequence: CASSRIGAAHNEQFF.

This clonotype has a count of ten or more. V usage is TRBV3-1 and J usage is TRBJ2-7; a weak D match, TRBD1 (6 bases). The V end lost 5 bases, the J end lost 3 bases, and 11 bases lay between the germline ends. There are 13 residues in the CDR3. Per germline, CDR1 LGHDT and CDR2 YNNKEL (reference sequence). The CDR3 nucleotides are TGTGCCAGCAGCATAACGACAGGCTACGAGCAGTACTTC. It is translated as CASSITTGYEQYF.

The sample holds a few counts of this clonotype. The chain links TRBV5-1 to TRBJ2-1, with 7 bases that match TRBD2. CDR1 SGHRS and CDR2 YFSETQ come from the germline V gene. CDR3 size: 15 residues. Trimming took 0 bases from V and 4 from J; bases not matched to a gene: 4. Written as DNA, the CDR3 is TGCGCCAGCAGCTTGGCCCTAGCGGTATACAATGAGCAGTTCTTC. The encoded protein is CASSLALAVYNEQFF. The whole variable domain, filled in from reference TRBV5-1 and TRBJ2-1, reads KAGVTQTPRYLIKTRGQQVTLSCSPISGHRSVSWYQQTPGQGLQFLFEYFSETQRNKGNFPGRFSGRQFSNSRSEMNVSTLELGDSALYLCASSLALAVYNEQFFGPGTRLTVL.

The table lists this clonotype with a few counts. This chain uses TRBV5-1 with TRBJ2-7, with 8 bases identical to TRBD2. The CDR3 is made up of 16 amino acids. Germline V lookup: CDR1 SGHRS, CDR2 YFSETQ. With V trimmed by 4 bases and J by 4 bases, 13 bases remained unmatched. The CDR3 is CASSPREGAGEYEQYF. As DNA, the CDR3 is TGCGCCAGCAGCCCCCGAGAGGGAGCGGGGGAATACGAGCAGTACTTC.

This clonotype was observed a single time. This rearrangement joins TRBV5-6 to TRBJ2-2; D gene uncertain. CDR3 length: 14 amino acids. Germline CDR1 is SGHDT and CDR2 is YYEEEE. The germline V and J ends were trimmed by 3 bases and 3 bases, with 9 bases remaining between them. CDR3 sequence (DNA): TGTGCCAGCAGCTCTCACAGAGACACCGGGGAGCTGTTTTTT. It yields the protein CASSSHRDTGELFF.

The chain links TRBV12-3 or TRBV12-4 to TRBJ2-1; the D is unclear. This CDR3 is built from 12 residues. The ends were cut back, 6 bases at V and 6 bases at J, with 9 bases in the middle. CDR3 sequence: CASRGQGNEQFF. As DNA, the CDR3 is TGTGCCAGCAGAGGCCAAGGCAATGAGCAGTTCTTC.

This clonotype was seen repeatedly, ten times or more. The rearrangement joins TRBV12-3 or TRBV12-4 to TRBJ1-1, with a possible D match to TRBD1 (5 bases). The CDR3 spans 13 residues. Between the trimmed V and J ends, which lost 4 bases and 5 bases, there was a span of 11 bases. CDR3 nucleotides: TGTGCCAGCAGTTCCAGGGAGGATACTGAAGCTTTCTTT. This translates into CASSSREDTEAFF.

J is TRBJ1-2 and V is TRBV12-3 or TRBV12-4; D is unresolved. The V end lost 4 bases, the J end lost 2 bases, and 8 bases lay between the germline ends. The CDR3 covers 13 residues. The CDR3 loop reads CASSYGPNYGYTF. The DNA for the CDR3 is TGTGCCAGCAGTTACGGGCCGAACTATGGCTACACCTTC.

This clonotype was counted at least ten times. This chain joins TRBV12-3 or TRBV12-4 and TRBJ1-1, with a possible D match to TRBD1 (5 bases). This CDR3 has 11 amino acids. V lost 8 bases and J 2 bases, leaving 6 bases between the germline ends. The DNA for the CDR3 is TGTGCCAGCCGGGGCAACACTGAAGCTTTCTTT. Protein: CASRGNTEAFF.